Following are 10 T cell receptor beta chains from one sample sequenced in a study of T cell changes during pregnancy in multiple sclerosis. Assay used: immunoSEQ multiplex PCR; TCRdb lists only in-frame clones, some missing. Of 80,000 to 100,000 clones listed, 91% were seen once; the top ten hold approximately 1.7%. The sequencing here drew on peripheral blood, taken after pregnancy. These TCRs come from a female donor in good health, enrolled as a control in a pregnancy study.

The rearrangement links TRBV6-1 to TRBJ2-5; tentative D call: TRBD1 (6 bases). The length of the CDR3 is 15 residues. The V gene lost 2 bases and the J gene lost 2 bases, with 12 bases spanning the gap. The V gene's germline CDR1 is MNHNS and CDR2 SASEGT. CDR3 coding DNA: TGTGCCAGCAGTGAATGGGCAGGGGCTCAAGAGACCCAGTACTTC. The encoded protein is CASSEWAGAQETQYF.

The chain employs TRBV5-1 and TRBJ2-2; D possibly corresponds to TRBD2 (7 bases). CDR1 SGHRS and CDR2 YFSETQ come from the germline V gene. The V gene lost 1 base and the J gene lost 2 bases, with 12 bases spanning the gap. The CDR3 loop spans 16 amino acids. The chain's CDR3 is CASSLNGGQNTGELFF. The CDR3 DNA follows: TGCGCCAGCAGCTTGAACGGGGGGCAAAACACCGGGGAGCTGTTTTTT.

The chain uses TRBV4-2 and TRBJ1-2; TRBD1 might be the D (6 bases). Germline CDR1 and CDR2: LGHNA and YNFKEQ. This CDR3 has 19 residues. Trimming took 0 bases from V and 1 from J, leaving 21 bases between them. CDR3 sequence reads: CASSQDLGQRTPLNYGYTF. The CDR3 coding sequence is TGTGCCAGCAGCCAAGATTTGGGACAAAGGACCCCACTTAACTATGGCTACACCTTC.

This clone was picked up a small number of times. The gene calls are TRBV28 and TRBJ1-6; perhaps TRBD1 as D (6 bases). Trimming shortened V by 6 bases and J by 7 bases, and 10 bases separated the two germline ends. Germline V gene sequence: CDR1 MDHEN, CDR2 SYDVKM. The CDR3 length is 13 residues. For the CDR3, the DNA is TGTGCCAGCAGCCCAACAGGGAATTCACCCCTCCACTTT. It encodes CASSPTGNSPLHF.

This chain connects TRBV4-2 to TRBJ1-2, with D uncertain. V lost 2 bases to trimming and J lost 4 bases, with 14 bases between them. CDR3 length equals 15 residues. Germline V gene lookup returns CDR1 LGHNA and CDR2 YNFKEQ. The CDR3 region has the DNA TGTGCCAGCAGCCAATCGAGCGACGGAGGCTATGGCTACACCTTC. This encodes CASSQSSDGGYGYTF.

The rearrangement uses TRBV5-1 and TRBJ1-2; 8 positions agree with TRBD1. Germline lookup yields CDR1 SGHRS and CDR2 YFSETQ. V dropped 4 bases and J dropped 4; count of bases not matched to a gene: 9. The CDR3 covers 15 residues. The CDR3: CASSEAGGAGYGYTF. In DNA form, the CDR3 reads TGCGCCAGCAGCGAGGCAGGGGGCGCCGGCTATGGCTACACCTTC.

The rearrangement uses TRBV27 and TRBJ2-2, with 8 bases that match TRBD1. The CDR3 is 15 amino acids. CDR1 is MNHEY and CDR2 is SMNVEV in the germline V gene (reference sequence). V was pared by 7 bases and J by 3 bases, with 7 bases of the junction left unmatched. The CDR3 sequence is CASTPGTGYTGELFF. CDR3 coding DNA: TGTGCCAGCACCCCCGGGACAGGATACACCGGGGAGCTGTTTTTT.

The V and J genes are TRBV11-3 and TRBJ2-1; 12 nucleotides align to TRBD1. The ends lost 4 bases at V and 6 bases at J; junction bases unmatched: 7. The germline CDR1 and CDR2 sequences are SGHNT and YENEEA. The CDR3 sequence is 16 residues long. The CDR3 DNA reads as TGTGCCAGCAGCTCAACGGGACAGGGGGCCGCCAATGAGCAGTTCTTC. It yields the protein CASSSTGQGAANEQFF. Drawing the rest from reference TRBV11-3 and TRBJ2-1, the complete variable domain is EAGVVQSPRYKIIEKKQPVAFWCNPISGHNTLYWYLQNLGQGPELLIRYENEEAVDDSQLPKDRFSAERLKGVDSTLKIQPAELGDSAVYLCASSSTGQGAANEQFFGPGTRLTVL.

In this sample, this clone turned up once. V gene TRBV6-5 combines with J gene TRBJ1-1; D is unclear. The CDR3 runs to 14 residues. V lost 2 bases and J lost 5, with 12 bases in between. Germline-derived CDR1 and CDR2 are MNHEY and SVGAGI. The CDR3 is CASSYRRQGTEAFF. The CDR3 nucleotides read TGTGCCAGCAGTTACCGGAGGCAAGGAACTGAAGCTTTCTTT.

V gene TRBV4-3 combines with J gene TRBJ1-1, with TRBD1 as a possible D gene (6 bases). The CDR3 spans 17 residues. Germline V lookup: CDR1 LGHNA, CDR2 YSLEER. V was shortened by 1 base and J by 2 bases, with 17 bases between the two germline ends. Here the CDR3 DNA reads TGCGCCAGCAGCCAAGCTGTTTCGGGACAAAAAAACACTGAAGCTTTCTTT. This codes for CASSQAVSGQKNTEAFF.